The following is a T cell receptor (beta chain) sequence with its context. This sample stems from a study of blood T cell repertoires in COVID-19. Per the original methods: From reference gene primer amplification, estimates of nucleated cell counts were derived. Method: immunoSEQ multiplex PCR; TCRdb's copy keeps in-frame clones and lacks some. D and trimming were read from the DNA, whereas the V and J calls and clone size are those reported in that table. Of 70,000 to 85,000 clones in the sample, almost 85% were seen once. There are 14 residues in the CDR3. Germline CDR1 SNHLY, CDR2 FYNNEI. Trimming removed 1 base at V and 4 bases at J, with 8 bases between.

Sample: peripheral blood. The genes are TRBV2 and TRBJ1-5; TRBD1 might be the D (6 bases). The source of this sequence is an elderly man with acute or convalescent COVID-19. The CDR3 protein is CASSEEGGNQPQHF. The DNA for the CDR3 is TGTGCCAGCAGTGAAGAAGGGGGAAATCAGCCCCAGCATTTT.